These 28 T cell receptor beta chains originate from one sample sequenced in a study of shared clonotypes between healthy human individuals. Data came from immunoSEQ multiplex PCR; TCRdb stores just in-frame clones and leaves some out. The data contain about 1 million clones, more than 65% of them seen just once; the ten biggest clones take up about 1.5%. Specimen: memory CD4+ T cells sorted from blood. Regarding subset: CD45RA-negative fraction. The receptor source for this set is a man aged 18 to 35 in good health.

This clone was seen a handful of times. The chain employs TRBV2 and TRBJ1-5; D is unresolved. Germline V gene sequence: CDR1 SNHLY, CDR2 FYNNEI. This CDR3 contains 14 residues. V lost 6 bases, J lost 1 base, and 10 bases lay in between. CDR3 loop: CASSDGISNQPQHF. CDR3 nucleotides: TGTGCCAGCAGCGATGGGATCAGCAATCAGCCCCAGCATTTT.

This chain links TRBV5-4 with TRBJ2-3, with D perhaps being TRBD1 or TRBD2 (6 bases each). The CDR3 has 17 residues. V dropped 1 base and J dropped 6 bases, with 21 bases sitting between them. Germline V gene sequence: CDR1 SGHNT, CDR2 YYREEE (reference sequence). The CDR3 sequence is CASSLRRGPFGKDTQYF. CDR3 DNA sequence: TGTGCCAGCAGCTTGAGACGGGGGCCCTTTGGGAAGGATACGCAGTATTTT.

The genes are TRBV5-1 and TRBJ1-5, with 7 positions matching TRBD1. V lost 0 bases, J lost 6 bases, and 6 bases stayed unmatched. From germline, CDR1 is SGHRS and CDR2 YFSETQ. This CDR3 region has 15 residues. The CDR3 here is CASSLEGAQGQPQHF. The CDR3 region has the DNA TGCGCCAGCAGCTTGGAGGGGGCGCAGGGTCAGCCCCAGCATTTT.

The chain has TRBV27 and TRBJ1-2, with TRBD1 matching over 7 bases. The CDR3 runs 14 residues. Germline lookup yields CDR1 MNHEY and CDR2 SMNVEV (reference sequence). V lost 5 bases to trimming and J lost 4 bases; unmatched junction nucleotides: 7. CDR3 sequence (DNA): TGTGCCAGCAGTACCGACAGGGCCCTCTATGGCTACACCTTC. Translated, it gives CASSTDRALYGYTF.

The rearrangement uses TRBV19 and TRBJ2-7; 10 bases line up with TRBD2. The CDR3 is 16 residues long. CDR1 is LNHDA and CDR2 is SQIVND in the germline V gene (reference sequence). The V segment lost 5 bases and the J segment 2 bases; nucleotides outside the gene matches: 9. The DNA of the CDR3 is TGTGCCAGTAGTTTCAGCGGGGGGGGGAGCCCCTACGAGCAGTACTTC. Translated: CASSFSGGGSPYEQYF.

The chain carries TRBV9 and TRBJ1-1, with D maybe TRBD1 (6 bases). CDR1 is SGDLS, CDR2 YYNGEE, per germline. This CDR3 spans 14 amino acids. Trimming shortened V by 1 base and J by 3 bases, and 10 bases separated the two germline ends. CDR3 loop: CASSVRGDYTEAFF. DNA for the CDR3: TGTGCCAGCAGCGTAAGGGGGGACTACACTGAAGCTTTCTTT.

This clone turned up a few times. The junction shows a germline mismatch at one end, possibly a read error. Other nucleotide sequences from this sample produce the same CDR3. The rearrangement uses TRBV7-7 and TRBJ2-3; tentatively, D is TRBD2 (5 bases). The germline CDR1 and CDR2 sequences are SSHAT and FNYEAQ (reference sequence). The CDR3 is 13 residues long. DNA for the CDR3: TGTGCTAGCAGCTCCGGGGGCACAGATACGCAGTATTTT. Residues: CASSSGGTDTQYF.

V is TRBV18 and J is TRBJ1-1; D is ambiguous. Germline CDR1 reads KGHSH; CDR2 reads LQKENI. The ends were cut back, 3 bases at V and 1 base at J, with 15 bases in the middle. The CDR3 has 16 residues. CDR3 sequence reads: CASSPLILSGNTEAFF. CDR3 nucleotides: TGTGCCAGCTCACCGCTAATTCTATCAGGGAACACTGAAGCTTTCTTT.

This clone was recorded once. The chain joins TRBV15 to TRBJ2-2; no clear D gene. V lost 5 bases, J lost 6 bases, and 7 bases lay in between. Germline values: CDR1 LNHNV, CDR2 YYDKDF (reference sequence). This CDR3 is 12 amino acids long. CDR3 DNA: TGTGCCACCAGCCCCACCGCCGGGGAGCTGTTTTTT. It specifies CATSPTAGELFF. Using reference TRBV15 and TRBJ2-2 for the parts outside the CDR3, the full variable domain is DAMVIQNPRYQVTQFGKPVTLSCSQTLNHNVMYWYQQKSSQAPKLLFHYYDKDFNNEADTPDNFQSRRPNTSFCFLDIRSPGLGDTAMYLCATSPTAGELFFGEGSRLTVL.

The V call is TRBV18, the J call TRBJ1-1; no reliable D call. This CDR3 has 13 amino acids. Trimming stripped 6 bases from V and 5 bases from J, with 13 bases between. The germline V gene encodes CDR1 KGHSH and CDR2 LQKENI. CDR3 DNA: TGTGCCAGCTCCTCCGTGAGGGAGACTGAAGCTTTCTTT. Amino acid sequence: CASSSVRETEAFF.

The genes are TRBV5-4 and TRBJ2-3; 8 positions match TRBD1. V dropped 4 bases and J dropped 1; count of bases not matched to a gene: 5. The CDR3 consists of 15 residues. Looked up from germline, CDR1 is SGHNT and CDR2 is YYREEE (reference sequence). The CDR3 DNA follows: TGTGCCAGCAGCCTCCCGACAGGGGGCACAGATACGCAGTATTTT. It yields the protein CASSLPTGGTDTQYF.

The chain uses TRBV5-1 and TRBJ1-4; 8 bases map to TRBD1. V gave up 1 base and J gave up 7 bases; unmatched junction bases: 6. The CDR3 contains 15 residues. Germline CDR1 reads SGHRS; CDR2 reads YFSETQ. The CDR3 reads CASSLRAGGFEKLFF. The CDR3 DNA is TGCGCCAGCAGCTTGCGGGCAGGGGGCTTTGAAAAACTGTTTTTT.

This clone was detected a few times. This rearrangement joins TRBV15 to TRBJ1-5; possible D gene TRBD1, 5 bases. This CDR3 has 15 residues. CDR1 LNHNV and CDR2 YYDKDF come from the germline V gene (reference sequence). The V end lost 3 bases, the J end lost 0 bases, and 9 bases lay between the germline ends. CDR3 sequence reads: CATSSGAYSNQPQHF. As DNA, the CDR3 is TGTGCCACCAGCAGCGGGGCGTATAGCAATCAGCCCCAGCATTTT.

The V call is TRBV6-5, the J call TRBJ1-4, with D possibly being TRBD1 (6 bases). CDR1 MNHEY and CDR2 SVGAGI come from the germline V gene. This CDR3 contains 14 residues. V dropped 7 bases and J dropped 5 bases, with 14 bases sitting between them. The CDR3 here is CASKRGGPNEKLFF. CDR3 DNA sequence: TGTGCCAGCAAGAGGGGGGGGCCCAATGAAAAACTGTTTTTT.

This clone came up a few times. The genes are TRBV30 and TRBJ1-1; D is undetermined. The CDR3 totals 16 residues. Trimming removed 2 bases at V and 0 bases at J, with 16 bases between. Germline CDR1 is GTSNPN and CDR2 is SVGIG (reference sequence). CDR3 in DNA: TGTGCCTGGAGTATGCGGGCAAGTGGGGTGAACACTGAAGCTTTCTTT. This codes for CAWSMRASGVNTEAFF.

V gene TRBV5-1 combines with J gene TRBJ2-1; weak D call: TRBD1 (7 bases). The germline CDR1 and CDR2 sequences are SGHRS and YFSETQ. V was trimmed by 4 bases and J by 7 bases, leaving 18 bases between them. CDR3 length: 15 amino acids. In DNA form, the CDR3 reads TGCGCCAGCAGCGCCAGGGGGGAATCTACGAATGAGCAGTTCTTC. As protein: CASSARGESTNEQFF. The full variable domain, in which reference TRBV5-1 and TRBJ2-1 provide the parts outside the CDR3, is KAGVTQTPRYLIKTRGQQVTLSCSPISGHRSVSWYQQTPGQGLQFLFEYFSETQRNKGNFPGRFSGRQFSNSRSEMNVSTLELGDSALYLCASSARGESTNEQFFGPGTRLTVL.

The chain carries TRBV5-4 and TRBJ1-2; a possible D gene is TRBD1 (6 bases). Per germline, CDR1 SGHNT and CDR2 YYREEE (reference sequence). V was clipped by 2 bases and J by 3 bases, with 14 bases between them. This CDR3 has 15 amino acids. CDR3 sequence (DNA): TGTGCCAGCAGCTTAGGGGGAGGACTTTACTATGGCTACACCTTC. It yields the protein CASSLGGGLYYGYTF.

The CDR3 sequence is CASSPPGTGSTDTQYF. CDR3 sequence (DNA): TGTGCCAGCTCACCCCCCGGGACAGGGAGCACAGATACGCAGTATTTT. The chain carries TRBV18 and TRBJ2-3, with 9 bases fitting TRBD1. The V gene's germline CDR1 is KGHSH and CDR2 LQKENI. Germline trimming cut 3 bases from V and 0 bases from J; bases unmatched to any gene: 4. The CDR3 length is 16 residues.

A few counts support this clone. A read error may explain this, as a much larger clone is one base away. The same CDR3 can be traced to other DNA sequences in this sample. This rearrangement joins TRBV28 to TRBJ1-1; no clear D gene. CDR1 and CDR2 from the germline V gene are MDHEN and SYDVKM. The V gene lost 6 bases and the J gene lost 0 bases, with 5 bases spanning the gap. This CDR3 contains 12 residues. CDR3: CASSLLNTEAFF. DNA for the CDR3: TGTGCCAGCAGCCTACTGAACACTGAAGCTTTCTTT.

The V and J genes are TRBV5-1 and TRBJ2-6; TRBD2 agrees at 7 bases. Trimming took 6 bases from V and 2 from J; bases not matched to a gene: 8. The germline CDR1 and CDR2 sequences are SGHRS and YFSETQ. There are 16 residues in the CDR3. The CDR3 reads CASTPGRETGANVLTF. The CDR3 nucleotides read TGCGCCAGCACTCCAGGGAGGGAGACTGGGGCCAACGTCCTGACTTTC. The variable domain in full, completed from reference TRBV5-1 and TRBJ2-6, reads KAGVTQTPRYLIKTRGQQVTLSCSPISGHRSVSWYQQTPGQGLQFLFEYFSETQRNKGNFPGRFSGRQFSNSRSEMNVSTLELGDSALYLCASTPGRETGANVLTFGAGSRLTVL.

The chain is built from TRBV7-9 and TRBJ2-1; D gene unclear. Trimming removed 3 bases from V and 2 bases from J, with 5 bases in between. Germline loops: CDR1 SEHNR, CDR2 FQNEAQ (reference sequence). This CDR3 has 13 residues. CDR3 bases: TGTGCCAGCAGCTTTGTCCCCTACAATGAGCAGTTCTTC. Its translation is CASSFVPYNEQFF. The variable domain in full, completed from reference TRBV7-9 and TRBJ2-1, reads DTGVSQNPRHKITKRGQNVTFRCDPISEHNRLYWYRQTLGQGPEFLTYFQNEAQLEKSRLLSDRFSAERPKGSFSTLEIQRTEQGDSAMYLCASSFVPYNEQFFGPGTRLTVL.

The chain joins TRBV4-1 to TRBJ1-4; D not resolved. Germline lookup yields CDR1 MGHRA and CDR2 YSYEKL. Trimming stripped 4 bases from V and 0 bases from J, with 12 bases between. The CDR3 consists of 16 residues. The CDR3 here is CASSRTEAATNEKLFF. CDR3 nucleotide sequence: TGCGCCAGCAGCCGAACGGAGGCGGCAACTAATGAAAAACTGTTTTTT.

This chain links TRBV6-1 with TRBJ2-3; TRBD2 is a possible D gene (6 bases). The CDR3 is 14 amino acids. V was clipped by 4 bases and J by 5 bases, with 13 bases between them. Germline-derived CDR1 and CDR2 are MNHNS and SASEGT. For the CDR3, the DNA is TGTGCCAGCAGTGGCGGGGCAAAGGGAGATACGCAGTATTTT. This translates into CASSGGAKGDTQYF.

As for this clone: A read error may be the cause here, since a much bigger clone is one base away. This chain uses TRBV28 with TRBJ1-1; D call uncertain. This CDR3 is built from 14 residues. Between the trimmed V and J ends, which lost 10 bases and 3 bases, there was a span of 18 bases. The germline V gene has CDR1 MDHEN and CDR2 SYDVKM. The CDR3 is CANSRQNSDTEAFF. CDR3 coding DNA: TGTGCCAACAGCCGGCAAAATAGCGACACTGAAGCTTTCTTT. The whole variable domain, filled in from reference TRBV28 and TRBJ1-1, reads DVKVTQSSRYLVKRTGEKVFLECVQDMDHENMFWYRQDPGLGLRLIYFSYDVKMKEKGDIPEGYSVSREKKERFSLILESASTNQTSMYLCANSRQNSDTEAFFGQGTRLTVV.

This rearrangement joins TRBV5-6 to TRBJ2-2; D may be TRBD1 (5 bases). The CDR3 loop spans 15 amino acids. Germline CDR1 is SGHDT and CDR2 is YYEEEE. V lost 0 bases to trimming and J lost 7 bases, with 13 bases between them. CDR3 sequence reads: CASSLAQVEHGELFF. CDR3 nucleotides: TGTGCCAGCAGCTTGGCACAGGTGGAACACGGGGAGCTGTTTTTT.

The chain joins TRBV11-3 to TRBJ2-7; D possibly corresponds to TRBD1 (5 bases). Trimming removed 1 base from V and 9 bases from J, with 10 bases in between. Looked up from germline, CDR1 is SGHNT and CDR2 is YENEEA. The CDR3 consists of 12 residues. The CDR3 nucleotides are TGTGCCAGCAGCTTAGGGTCTGGGGCGCAGTACTTC. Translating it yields CASSLGSGAQYF.

The CDR3 reads CASRGQGVEELFF. CDR3 nucleotide sequence: TGTGCCAGCCGGGGACAGGGCGTCGAGGAACTGTTTTTT. The chain couples TRBV18 to TRBJ1-4, with TRBD1 identical over 9 bases. The CDR3 spans 13 residues. The trim removed 8 bases at V and 12 bases at J, leaving 10 bases unmatched. The germline gives CDR1 KGHSH, CDR2 LQKENI.

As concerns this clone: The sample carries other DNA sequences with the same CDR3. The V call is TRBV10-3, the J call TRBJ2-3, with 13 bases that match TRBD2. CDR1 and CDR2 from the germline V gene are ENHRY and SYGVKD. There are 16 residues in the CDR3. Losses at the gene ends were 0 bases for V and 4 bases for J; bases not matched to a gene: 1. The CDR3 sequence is CAISESGLAGSDTQYF. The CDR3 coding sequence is TGTGCCATCAGTGAGTCGGGACTAGCGGGATCAGATACGCAGTATTTT.